The rows below give T cell receptor beta chains drawn from one sample of a study of blood T cells in healthy people across ages. Each CDR3 protein is one row after TCRdb ran MiXCR on the 5' RACE reads. This repertoire shows about 1,400,000 distinct CDR3 sequences, roughly 64% found once; its top ten account for 6.5% to 8.5%. The sequencing sample was made of blood. Every receptor here comes from a young man in good health. The CDR3 runs from the conserved cysteine through the conserved F or W. D genes are given only for firm matches. Not all rows give a size; the values are once, few, many and, for expanded clones, a class.

TRBV21-1,.,TRBJ2-7,.,TGTGCCAGCAGCATTTGGGAGCAGTACTTC,CASSIWEQYF
TRBV6-5,TRBD1,TRBJ2-3,.,TGTGCCAGCAGTTACGCACAGGGGATAGATACGCAGTATTTT,CASSYAQGIDTQYF
TRBV2,.,TRBJ2-7,few,TGTGCCAGCAGTGAAGTTCCCCTAGGGGCTCACGAGCAGTACTTC,CASSEVPLGAHEQYF
TRBV5-1,.,TRBJ2-5,.,TGCGCCAGCAGCTTCCTGGGCCCCCGAGAGACCCAGTACTTC,CASSFLGPRETQYF
TRBV14,.,TRBJ2-7,once,TGTGCCAGCAGCCAAGAGTGGGGGCACTCCTACGAGCAGTACTTC,CASSQEWGHSYEQYF
TRBV29-1,.,TRBJ1-1,few,TGCAGCGGGGGGGACACCAACACTGAAGCTTTCTTT,CSGGDTNTEAFF
TRBV12-3/TRBV12-4,.,TRBJ2-7,.,TGTGCCAGCAGTTTTCCAGGGGAGTACGAGCAGTACTTC,CASSFPGEYEQYF
TRBV6-1,.,TRBJ2-3,.,TGTGCCAGCAGTGAAGCTTCGGTTACGTATTTT,CASSEASVTYF
TRBV28,.,TRBJ2-5,.,TGTGCCAGCAGCCCCATGGGGGGGCCAGGGGAGACCCAGTACTTC,CASSPMGGPGETQYF
TRBV20-1,TRBD1,TRBJ2-7,.,TGCAGTGCTGACAGGGGTAGCGAGCAGTACTTC,CSADRGSEQYF
TRBV12-3/TRBV12-4,.,TRBJ2-3,few,TGTGCCAGCTCCCTACGGGTCAGAGCGGGCCTAGGGGATACGCAGTATTTT,CASSLRVRAGLGDTQYF
TRBV7-8,TRBD2,TRBJ2-1,.,TGTGCCAGCAGCGGGACTAGCGGCCTCTCGGAGCAGTTCTTC,CASSGTSGLSEQFF
TRBV15,.,TRBJ1-2,.,TGTGCCACCAGCAGAGGTACGGATGGCTACACCTTC,CATSRGTDGYTF
TRBV29-1,.,TRBJ1-1,.,TGCAGCGCCGACCTGGGGACTGAAGCTTTCTTT,CSADLGTEAFF
TRBV5-8,.,TRBJ1-1,.,TGTGCCAGCAGCTGGGGGGACCTCCTGAACACTGAAGCTTTCTTT,CASSWGDLLNTEAFF
TRBV20-1,.,TRBJ1-1,.,TGCAGTGCGAGGGGCCAGCCCTTAAACACTGAAGCTTTCTTT,CSARGQPLNTEAFF
TRBV14,.,TRBJ1-1,.,TGTGCCAGCAGCCACATGAAGACGGGTAACACTGAAGCTTTCTTT,CASSHMKTGNTEAFF
TRBV7-9,TRBD1,TRBJ2-3,few,TGTGCCAGCAGCGCCCGGACAGGCAGCACAGATACGCAGTATTTT,CASSARTGSTDTQYF
TRBV7-2,TRBD1,TRBJ2-7,few,TGTGCCAGCAGCTTAGGGACAGGAGACGCCTACGAGCAGTACTTC,CASSLGTGDAYEQYF
TRBV7-2,.,TRBJ2-7,.,TGTGCCAGCAGCTCCGGCGACACGGCCTACGAGCAGTACTTC,CASSSGDTAYEQYF
TRBV7-9,.,TRBJ2-7,.,TGTGCCAGCAGCTTAACCACGGACAGTCCCTCCTACGAGCAGTACTTC,CASSLTTDSPSYEQYF
TRBV20-1,TRBD1,TRBJ1-2,.,TGCAGTGCTGATCCGGGACAGATGAACTATGGCTACACCTTC,CSADPGQMNYGYTF
TRBV20-1,.,TRBJ2-1,.,TGCAGCGCCTTACAGGGTAATGAGCAGTTCTTC,CSALQGNEQFF
TRBV5-1,TRBD2,TRBJ2-4,.,TGCGCCAGCAGCTCAAGTCTAGCGGGAGGGCCAGGGAACATTCAGTACTTC,CASSSSLAGGPGNIQYF
TRBV10-2,.,TRBJ2-5,.,TGCGCCAGCAGAGGACAGCTTGAAGAGACCCAGTACTTC,CASRGQLEETQYF
TRBV29-1,.,TRBJ2-7,few,TGCAGCGCAGTGACAGGCGGTTACGAGCAGTACTTC,CSAVTGGYEQYF
TRBV10-3,.,TRBJ1-6,.,TGTGCCGTTGGTAGACAGTTTAATTCACCCCTCCACTTT,CAVGRQFNSPLHF
TRBV5-1,TRBD1,TRBJ2-3,few,TGCGCCAGCAGCGAAACAGGGGTCAACACAGATACGCAGTATTTT,CASSETGVNTDTQYF
TRBV7-8,TRBD1,TRBJ1-1,.,TGTGCCAGCAGCTTAGGAACAGGGGGCATGAACACTGAAGCTTTCTTT,CASSLGTGGMNTEAFF